This T cell receptor (beta chain) was sequenced in a study of early T cells in non-severe SARS-CoV-2 infection. The germline V gene has CDR1 KGHSH and CDR2 LQKENI. V gave up 4 bases and J gave up 0 bases, with 12 bases separating them. This CDR3 has 16 residues. Each single cDNA molecule received a unique molecular identifier. A single record per CDR3 protein comes from TCRdb applying MiXCR to the 5' RACE reads. The sample records about 110,000 distinct CDR3 sequences, 12% being singletons. This clonotype was found many times. This receptor was taken from an adult who was a healthcare worker with PCR-confirmed SARS-CoV-2 infection or an uninfected control (not recorded which). Sequenced material: whole blood. The chain employs TRBV18 and TRBJ2-2; possibly TRBD2 for D (6 bases). CDR3: CASSHRGVSNTGELFF. As DNA, the CDR3 is TGTGCCAGCTCACACCGCGGGGTGTCGAACACCGGGGAGCTGTTTTTT.